Shown below are 8 T cell receptor beta chains from a single sample sequenced in a study of cytomegalovirus exposure and HLA in healthy donors. The PCR had 60 Vbeta and 13 Jbeta primers. TCRdb keeps only in-frame clones here, not all; method: immunoSEQ multiplex PCR. The sample yields about 170,000 clones, 79% seen once. The specimen was PBMCs. The receptors come from a woman aged 45-65 years in good health and CMV-seronegative.

The chain joins TRBV4-2 to TRBJ1-2, with a weak D call TRBD1 (5 bases). The CDR3 covers 13 residues. Trimming shortened V by 0 bases and J by 8 bases, and 10 bases separated the two germline ends. Germline CDR1 is LGHNA and CDR2 is YNFKEQ. The DNA for the CDR3 is TGTGCCAGCAGCCAAGAACAGGTGCAAGGCTACACCTTC. Translated, it gives CASSQEQVQGYTF.

There are a few counts of this clone. The chain joins TRBV4-1 to TRBJ2-7; no firm D call. This CDR3 spans 14 amino acids. CDR1 and CDR2 from the germline V gene are MGHRA and YSYEKL. The ends were cut back, 0 bases at V and 1 base at J, with 7 bases in the middle. The DNA of the CDR3 is TGCGCCAGCAGCCAAGATCCAGGATCCTACGAGCAGTACTTC. Protein: CASSQDPGSYEQYF.

J is TRBJ1-2 and V is TRBV6-6; TRBD1 is a possible D gene (5 bases). The CDR3 extends over 14 amino acids. Germline CDR1 is MNHNY and CDR2 is SVGAGI (reference sequence). Trimming removed 4 bases at V and 7 bases at J, with 16 bases between. CDR3 region: CASSWGQDGGGYTF. The CDR3 DNA reads TGTGCCAGCAGTTGGGGCCAGGACGGGGGTGGCTACACCTTC.

The chain recombines TRBV19 with TRBJ2-7, with D perhaps matching TRBD2 (6 bases). Germline CDR1 and CDR2: LNHDA and SQIVND (reference sequence). Trimming cost V 10 bases and J 6 bases, with 16 bases left between them. This CDR3 is built from 12 residues. CDR3 sequence: CATRSGEGEQYF. The CDR3 coding sequence is TGTGCCACTAGGTCGGGGGAAGGCGAGCAGTACTTC.

This clone was recorded once. The chain combines TRBV2 with TRBJ1-1; 8 bases line up with TRBD1. This CDR3 contains 14 residues. V lost 1 base, J lost 5 bases, and 3 bases stayed unmatched. Germline CDR1 SNHLY, CDR2 FYNNEI. In DNA, the CDR3 is TGTGCCAGCAGTGAAGTAGGACAGGGAACTGAAGCTTTCTTT. Translating it yields CASSEVGQGTEAFF.

This chain connects TRBV6-5 to TRBJ1-2; no reliable D call. The CDR3 has 12 amino acids. Germline V gives CDR1 MNHEY, CDR2 SVGAGI. V gave up 4 bases and J gave up 8 bases, with 11 bases separating them. The CDR3 loop reads CASSLGPGGYTF. CDR3 nucleotides: TGTGCCAGCAGTTTAGGTCCGGGAGGCTACACCTTC.

The chain combines TRBV29-1 with TRBJ2-4; 12 positions agree with TRBD2. Germline values: CDR1 SQVTM, CDR2 ANQGSEA. This CDR3 is built from 15 residues. V shed 2 bases, J shed 8 bases, and the junction held 7 bases outside the gene matches. The CDR3 is CSVEKATSGSDIQYF. The CDR3 DNA reads as TGCAGCGTTGAAAAGGCGACTAGCGGGAGCGACATTCAGTACTTC.

The rearrangement uses TRBV4-2 and TRBJ2-7, with 7 bases lining up with TRBD1. Germline V gene lookup returns CDR1 LGHNA and CDR2 YNFKEQ. This CDR3 region has 16 residues. The ends lost 4 bases at V and 3 bases at J; junction bases unmatched: 12. The CDR3 DNA sequence: TGTGCCAGCAGCCTTTCAGCCCGGGACAGAAACTACGAGCAGTACTTC. Protein: CASSLSARDRNYEQYF.